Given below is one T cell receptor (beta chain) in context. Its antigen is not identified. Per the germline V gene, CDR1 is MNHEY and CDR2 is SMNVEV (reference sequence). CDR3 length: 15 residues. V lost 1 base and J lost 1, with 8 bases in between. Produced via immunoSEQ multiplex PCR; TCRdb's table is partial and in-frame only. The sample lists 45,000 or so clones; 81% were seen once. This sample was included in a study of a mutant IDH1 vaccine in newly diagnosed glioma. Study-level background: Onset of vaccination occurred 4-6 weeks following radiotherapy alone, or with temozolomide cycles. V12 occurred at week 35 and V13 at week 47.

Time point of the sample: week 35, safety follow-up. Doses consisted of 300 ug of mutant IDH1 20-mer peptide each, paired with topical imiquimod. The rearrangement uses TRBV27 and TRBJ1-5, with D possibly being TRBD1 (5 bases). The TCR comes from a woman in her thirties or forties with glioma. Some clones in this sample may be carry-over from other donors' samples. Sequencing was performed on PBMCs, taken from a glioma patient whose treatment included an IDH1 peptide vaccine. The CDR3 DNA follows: TGTGCCAGCAGTTTATGGGGGGACAGCAATCAGCCCCAGCATTTT. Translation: CASSLWGDSNQPQHF.